The rows below give T cell receptor beta chains drawn from one sample of a study of identifying expanded T cells in peripheral blood. Assay: immunoSEQ multiplex PCR; the TCRdb copy retains only in-frame clones and omits some. The sample has 85,000 to 95,000 clones, about nine tenths seen once; the top ten hold about 4%. Sequenced sample: blood. These TCRs come from a person aged 18 to 75 in good health. Both conserved end residues are part of each CDR3. The D gene is left open where the match is weak. Clone size is shown for a subset of rows, as once, few, many or a class of expanded clone.

>.|15|TRBV11-2|TRBJ1-2|.
TGTGCCAGCAGCTTAGATCTATGGGATTTTGGTGGCTACACCTTC
CASSLDLWDFGGYTF
>.|14|TRBV7-2|TRBJ1-6|TRBD1
TGTGCCAGCAGAGGGGACAGGCCTAATTCACCCCTCCACTTT
CASRGDRPNSPLHF
>once|17|TRBV4-1|TRBJ1-6|TRBD1
TGCGCCAGCAGCCAAGACTGGGGGGGCAGGGGGAACTCACCCCTCCACTTT
CASSQDWGGRGNSPLHF
>.|19|TRBV4-3|TRBJ2-3|TRBD2
TGCGCCAGCAGCCAAGACCTACGGGGACTAGCGGGAGGTGAGGATACGCAGTATTTT
CASSQDLRGLAGGEDTQYF
>.|15|TRBV15|TRBJ2-1|TRBD2
TGTGCCACCAGGGTCTACGCGGGGGGGCTTGGTGAGCAGTTCTTC
CATRVYAGGLGEQFF
>.|15|TRBV15|TRBJ1-2|.
TGTGCCACCAGCCCAAGAAAACAAACGATCTATGGCTACACCTTC
CATSPRKQTIYGYTF
>.|14|TRBV6-5|TRBJ2-7|.
TGTGCCAGCAGCCGGGGAGGCAGCTCCTACGAGCAGTACTTC
CASSRGGSSYEQYF
>.|15|TRBV23-1|TRBJ2-2|TRBD2
TGCGCCAGCAGTCAACTAGCGGGGGGGCCCCGGGAGCTGTTTTTT
CASSQLAGGPRELFF
>.|17|TRBV19|TRBJ2-3|.
TGTGCCAGTAGCGCGCGGGCTAGTCGACGCGTGCCCGATACGCAGTATTTT
CASSARASRRVPDTQYF
>.|14|TRBV23-1|TRBJ2-5|.
TGCGCCAGCAGGAAACTGCACCCCCCAGAGACCCAGTACTTC
CASRKLHPPETQYF
>.|16|TRBV13|TRBJ2-7|TRBD1
TGTGCCAGCAGCCCCTATTCGAACAGGGGGCGCGACGAGCAGTACTTC
CASSPYSNRGRDEQYF
>.|14|TRBV7-2|TRBJ1-5|.
TGTGCCAGCAGCTTGGCGGGGGTTCGTCAGCCCCAGCATTTT
CASSLAGVRQPQHF
>once|14|TRBV7-3|TRBJ2-1|.
TGTGCCAGCAGCTTGCAGGGAACCTACAATGAGCAGTTCTTC
CASSLQGTYNEQFF
>.|15|TRBV6-6|TRBJ1-4|.
TGTGCCAGCAGTTACCGTCTCCAGGGTAGTGAAAAACTGTTTTTT
CASSYRLQGSEKLFF
>.|16|TRBV9|TRBJ2-5|.
TGTGCCAGCAGCGTGACCCGGGGCCCGGTAGGAGAGACCCAGTACTTC
CASSVTRGPVGETQYF
>.|14|TRBV5-1|TRBJ2-3|TRBD2
TGCGCCAGCAGCCCGGGACTAGCGGGCGATACGCAGTATTTT
CASSPGLAGDTQYF
>.|14|TRBV15|TRBJ2-7|TRBD1
TGTGCCACCTCTCTCGACAGGGACTCCTACGAGCAGTACTTC
CATSLDRDSYEQYF
>.|14|TRBV28|TRBJ1-4|TRBD1
TGTGCCAGCAGGTACAGGGGCCGAGCGGAAAAACTGTTTTTT
CASRYRGRAEKLFF
>.|12|TRBV7-6|TRBJ2-1|.
TGTGCCAGCAGCTCCGTACGACATGAGCAGTTCTTC
CASSSVRHEQFF
>.|16|TRBV15|TRBJ2-5|TRBD2
TGTGCCACCAGCAGAGATCGGGCTAGCGGGAGTGAGACCCAGTACTTC
CATSRDRASGSETQYF
>.|10|TRBV29-1|TRBJ2-3|TRBD1
TGCAGCGTTCGGACAGGGCTAACATATTTT
CSVRTGLTYF
>.|16|TRBV7-2|TRBJ2-7|TRBD2
TGTGCCAGCAGTCGGCTTAGCGGGGGGGGCCTACGCGAGCAGTACTTC
CASSRLSGGGLREQYF
>.|13|TRBV5-1|TRBJ1-2|.
TGCGCCAGCAGCCCGGGGGAGAACTATGGCTACACCTTC
CASSPGENYGYTF
>.|12|TRBV5-1|TRBJ1-2|.
TGCGCCAGCAGCTTGGCCGACGGGGCGGAAACCTTC
CASSLADGAETF
>.|12|TRBV29-1|TRBJ2-1|.
TGCAGCGTCCGCCGGGCGAACAATGAGCAGTTCTTC
CSVRRANNEQFF
>.|13|TRBV27|TRBJ1-2|.
.
CASSSSGGAGYTF
>.|15|TRBV18|TRBJ2-1|TRBD1
TGTGCCAGCTCCCTTGGGACAGGGGCGGGCTATGAGCAGTTCTTC
CASSLGTGAGYEQFF
>few|16|TRBV10-3|TRBJ1-5|TRBD1
TGTGCCACCAGTCCCGCCCCGGGACAGGGCAATCAGCCCCAGCATTTT
CATSPAPGQGNQPQHF
>.|14|TRBV19|TRBJ2-7|.
TGTGCCAGTAGTCCCCGGGACGGCAGCTACGAGCAGTACTTC
CASSPRDGSYEQYF
>.|11|TRBV11-2|TRBJ2-3|.
TGTGCCAGCAGCTTAATAGATACGCAGTATTTT
CASSLIDTQYF
>few|14|TRBV4-1|TRBJ1-1|.
TGCGCCAGCAGCTCGACACCTCTGAACACTGAAGCTTTCTTT
CASSSTPLNTEAFF
>once|14|TRBV10-1|TRBJ2-6|.
TGCGCCAGCAGTGAGGGGGCAGGGGCCAACGTCCTGACTTTC
CASSEGAGANVLTF
>once|17|TRBV4-1|TRBJ2-3|TRBD1
TGCGCCAGCAGCCAAGATAGAACAGGGGTTCCCACTAATACGCAGTATTTT
CASSQDRTGVPTNTQYF
>.|15|TRBV30|TRBJ2-1|TRBD2
TGTGCCTGGAGTCAGGGACTAGCGGGAGTGGGGGAGCAGTTCTTC
CAWSQGLAGVGEQFF
>.|20|TRBV27|TRBJ2-4|TRBD2
TGTGCCAGCAGTCCCCAACCCGGACTAGCGGGAGGGTTGGTCAAAAACATTCAGTACTTC
CASSPQPGLAGGLVKNIQYF
>.|14|TRBV27|TRBJ2-7|TRBD1
TGTGCCAGCAGTTCAGGGACAGGGCGCGGCGAGCAGTACTTC
CASSSGTGRGEQYF
>.|15|TRBV28|TRBJ2-7|TRBD2
TGTGCCAGCACTCGACTAGCGGGGGAAATCTACGAGCAGTACTTC
CASTRLAGEIYEQYF
>.|15|TRBV5-4|TRBJ2-2|.
TGTGCCAGCAGCTTGGTAGGGATGAGAACCGGGGAGCTGTTTTTT
CASSLVGMRTGELFF
>.|14|TRBV6-5|TRBJ2-5|TRBD1
TGTGCCAGCAGTTTCTGGGGACAGCAAGAGACCCAGTACTTC
CASSFWGQQETQYF
>.|15|TRBV7-2|TRBJ2-5|TRBD2
TGTGCCAGCAGCTGGGTAGCGGGGTTAGGGGAGACCCAGTACTTC
CASSWVAGLGETQYF
>.|11|TRBV5-1|TRBJ2-7|.
TGCGCCAGCCGTCGGGAGTACGAGCAGTACTTC
CASRREYEQYF
>.|14|TRBV7-8|TRBJ1-1|.
TGTGCCAGCAGCCCCAGGACAGTGAACACTGAAGCTTTCTTT
CASSPRTVNTEAFF
>few|13|TRBV28|TRBJ1-1|.
TGTGCCAGCAGGCCCAGGGTGGGGACTGAAGCTTTCTTT
CASRPRVGTEAFF
>.|13|TRBV10-1|TRBJ1-2|.
TGCGCCAGCAGTGGTCAGCCTAACTATGGCTACACCTTC
CASSGQPNYGYTF
>.|16|TRBV5-1|TRBJ2-5|TRBD2
TGCGCCAGCAGCTTGGCAGCGGGGGGCCGGGGTGAGACCCAGTACTTC
CASSLAAGGRGETQYF
>.|15|TRBV6-6|TRBJ2-3|.
TGTGCCAGCACCACGTCGGCGGGGAGCACAGATACGCAGTATTTT
CASTTSAGSTDTQYF
>.|13|TRBV5-6|TRBJ1-1|.
TGTGCCAGCAGCTTACAGGGCCCCACTGAAGCTTTCTTT
CASSLQGPTEAFF
>.|14|TRBV9|TRBJ1-1|.
TGTGCCAGCAGCGTTGGGGGTAGGGGCACTGAAGCTTTCTTT
CASSVGGRGTEAFF
>.|14|TRBV5-1|TRBJ1-2|TRBD1
TGTGCCAGCAGGAAGACAGGGGGCGACTATGGCTACACCTTC
CASRKTGGDYGYTF
>.|13|TRBV30|TRBJ1-6|.
TGTGCCTGGAGTCCTTCGGGATGGGCCCCCCTCCACTTT
CAWSPSGWAPLHF
>.|15|TRBV15|TRBJ1-4|.
TGTGCCACCAGCAGAGGTCGGACGGAAAATGAAAAACTGTTTTTT
CATSRGRTENEKLFF
>.|15|TRBV7-9|TRBJ1-1|.
TGTGCCAGCAGCTTAGTGACCTCGGGGGCCACTGAAGCTTTCTTT
CASSLVTSGATEAFF
>once|13|TRBV19|TRBJ2-3|.
TGTGCCAGTACCCATGAAAGGACAGATACGCAGTATTTT
CASTHERTDTQYF
>.|16|TRBV5-1|TRBJ1-2|.
TGCGCCAGCAGCTTGACGCCGGGGGGCGCAGACTATGGCTACACCTTC
CASSLTPGGADYGYTF